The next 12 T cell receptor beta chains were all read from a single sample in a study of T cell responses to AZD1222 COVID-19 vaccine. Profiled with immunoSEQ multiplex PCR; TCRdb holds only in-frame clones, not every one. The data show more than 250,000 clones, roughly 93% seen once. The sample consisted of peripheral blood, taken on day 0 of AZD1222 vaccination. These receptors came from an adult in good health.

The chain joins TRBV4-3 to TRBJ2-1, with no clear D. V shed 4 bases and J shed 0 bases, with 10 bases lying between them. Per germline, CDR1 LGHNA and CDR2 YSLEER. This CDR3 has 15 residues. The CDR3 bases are TGCGCCAGCAGCCCTTCGGGTTACTCCTACAATGAGCAGTTCTTC. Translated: CASSPSGYSYNEQFF.

The CDR3 spells CASSFNRIKGRSYEQYF. The CDR3 DNA reads as TGTGCCAGCAGTTTTAATCGTATTAAGGGTCGCTCCTACGAGCAGTACTTC. V and J are TRBV28 and TRBJ2-7, with no clear D. V shed 3 bases and J shed 0 bases, with 18 bases lying between them. Germline V CDR1 and CDR2: MDHEN, SYDVKM. The CDR3 sequence is 17 residues long.

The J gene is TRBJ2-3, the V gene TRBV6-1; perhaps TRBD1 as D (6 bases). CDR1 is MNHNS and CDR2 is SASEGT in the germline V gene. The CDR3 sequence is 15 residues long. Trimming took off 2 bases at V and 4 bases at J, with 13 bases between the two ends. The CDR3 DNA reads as TGTGCCAGCAGTGAATGGTCCCACAGGGCAGATACGCAGTATTTT. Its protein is CASSEWSHRADTQYF.

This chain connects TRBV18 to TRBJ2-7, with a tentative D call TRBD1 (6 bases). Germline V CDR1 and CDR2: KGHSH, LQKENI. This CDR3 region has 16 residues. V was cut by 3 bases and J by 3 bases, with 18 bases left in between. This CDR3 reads CASSPSVGALFYEQYF. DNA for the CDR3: TGTGCCAGCTCACCCTCAGTGGGGGCCCTTTTCTACGAGCAGTACTTC.

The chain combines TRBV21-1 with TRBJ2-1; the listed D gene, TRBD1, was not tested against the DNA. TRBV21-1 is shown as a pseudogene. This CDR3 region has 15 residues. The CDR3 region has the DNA TGTGCCAGCAGCGCCGGGACACTCGATGATAATGAGCAGTTCTTC. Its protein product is CASSAGTLDDNEQFF.

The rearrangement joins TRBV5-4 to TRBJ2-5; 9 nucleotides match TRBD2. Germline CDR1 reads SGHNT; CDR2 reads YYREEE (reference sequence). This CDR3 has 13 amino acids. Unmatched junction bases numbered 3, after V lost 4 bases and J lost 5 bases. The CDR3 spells CASSPAGGETQYF. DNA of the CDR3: TGTGCCAGCAGCCCAGCGGGAGGTGAGACCCAGTACTTC.

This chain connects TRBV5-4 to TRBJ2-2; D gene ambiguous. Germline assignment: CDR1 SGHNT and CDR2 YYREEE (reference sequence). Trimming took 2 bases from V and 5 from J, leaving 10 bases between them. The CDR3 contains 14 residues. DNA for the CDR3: TGTGCCAGCAGCTTTCGGGCGCATACCGGGGAGCTGTTTTTT. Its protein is CASSFRAHTGELFF.

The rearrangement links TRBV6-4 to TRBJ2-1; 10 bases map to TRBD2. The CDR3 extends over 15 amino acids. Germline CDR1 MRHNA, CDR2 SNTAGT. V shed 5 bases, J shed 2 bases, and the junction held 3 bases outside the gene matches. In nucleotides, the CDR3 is TGTGCCAGCAGTCCAACTAGCGGGACCTACAATGAGCAGTTCTTC. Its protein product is CASSPTSGTYNEQFF.

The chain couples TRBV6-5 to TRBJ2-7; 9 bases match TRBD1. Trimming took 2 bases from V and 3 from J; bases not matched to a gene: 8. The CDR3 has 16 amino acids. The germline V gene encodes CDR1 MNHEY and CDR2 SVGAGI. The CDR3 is CASSYLPGQGLYEQYF. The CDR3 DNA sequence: TGTGCCAGCAGTTACCTTCCGGGACAGGGACTCTACGAGCAGTACTTC.

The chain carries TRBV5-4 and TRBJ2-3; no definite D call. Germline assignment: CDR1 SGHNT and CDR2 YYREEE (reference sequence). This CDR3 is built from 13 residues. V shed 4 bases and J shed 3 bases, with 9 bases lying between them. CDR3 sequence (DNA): TGTGCCAGCAGCACCCCCGGGACAGATACGCAGTATTTT. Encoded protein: CASSTPGTDTQYF.

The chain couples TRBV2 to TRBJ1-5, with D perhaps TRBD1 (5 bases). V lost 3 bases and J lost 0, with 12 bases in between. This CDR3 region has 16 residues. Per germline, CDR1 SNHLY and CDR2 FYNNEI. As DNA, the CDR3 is TGTGCCAGCAGTGACGGGACGCCGGTTAGCAATCAGCCCCAGCATTTT. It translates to CASSDGTPVSNQPQHF.

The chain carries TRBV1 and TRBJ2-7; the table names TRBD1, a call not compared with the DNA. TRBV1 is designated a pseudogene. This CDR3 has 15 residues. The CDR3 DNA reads TGCACCAGCAGCGAATCAGGGGTAAGTTGCTACGAGCAGTACTTC. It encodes CTSSESGVSCYEQYF.